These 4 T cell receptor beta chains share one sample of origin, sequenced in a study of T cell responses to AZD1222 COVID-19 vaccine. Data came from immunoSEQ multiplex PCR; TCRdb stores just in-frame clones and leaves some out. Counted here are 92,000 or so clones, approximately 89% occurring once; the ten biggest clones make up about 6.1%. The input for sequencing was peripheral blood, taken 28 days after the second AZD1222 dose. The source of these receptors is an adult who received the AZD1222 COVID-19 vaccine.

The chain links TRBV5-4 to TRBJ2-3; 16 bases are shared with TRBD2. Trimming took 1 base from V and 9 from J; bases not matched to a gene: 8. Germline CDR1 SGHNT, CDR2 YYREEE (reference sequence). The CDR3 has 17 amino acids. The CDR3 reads CASSLLQPGLAGGTQYF. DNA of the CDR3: TGTGCCAGCAGCTTGCTACAACCGGGACTAGCGGGGGGGACGCAGTATTTT.

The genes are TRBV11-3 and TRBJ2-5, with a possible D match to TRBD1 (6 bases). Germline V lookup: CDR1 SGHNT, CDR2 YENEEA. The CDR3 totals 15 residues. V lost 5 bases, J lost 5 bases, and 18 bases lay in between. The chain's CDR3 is CASSLKRWGQETQYF. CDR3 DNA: TGTGCCAGCAGCCTTAAGCGGTGGGGGCAGGAGACCCAGTACTTC.

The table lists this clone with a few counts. The CDR3 DNA is TGCAGCGGGGGACAGCCTAACTATGGCTACACCTTC. This gives the protein CSGGQPNYGYTF. The J gene is TRBJ1-2, the V gene TRBV29-1, with 7 bases that match TRBD1. The V gene's germline CDR1 is SQVTM and CDR2 ANQGSEA. This CDR3 is built from 12 residues. V lost 7 bases, J lost 0 bases, and 2 bases stayed unmatched.

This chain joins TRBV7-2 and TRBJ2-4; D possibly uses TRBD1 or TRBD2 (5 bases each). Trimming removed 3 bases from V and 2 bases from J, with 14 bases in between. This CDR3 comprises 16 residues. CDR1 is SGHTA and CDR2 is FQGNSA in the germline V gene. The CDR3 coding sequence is TGTGCCAGCAGCTTCCGGGGCGGGCTAACCAAAAACATTCAGTACTTC. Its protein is CASSFRGGLTKNIQYF.